Listed below are T cell receptor beta chains from one sample, sequenced in a study of OX40 agonist ivuxolimab in advanced cancers. Clones were sequenced by immunoSEQ multiplex PCR, and TCRdb holds only the in-frame ones, with some missing. The table includes 57,000 or so clones, about 90% detected once. The sample here was CD4+ or CD8+ T cells sorted from blood, taken in a trial of the OX40 agonist ivuxolimab. The receptors were sampled from an adult with an advanced solid tumor such as melanoma, head and neck, liver or kidney cancer. The CDR3 runs from the conserved cysteine through the conserved F or W. A D gene is named only where the DNA matches it firmly. Some rows have no size entry. The others give once, few or many, or a class for an expanded clone.

- | TRBJ2-1 | TRBV4-3 | - | CASSPRGRRISYNEQFF | TGCGCCAGCAGCCCCCGAGGGCGGCGTATCTCCTACAATGAGCAGTTCTTC
TRBD2 | TRBJ2-2 | TRBV6-6 | - | CASRGLQRLAWELFF | TGTGCCAGCAGGGGGTTACAGAGACTAGCCTGGGAGCTGTTTTTT
TRBD1 | TRBJ2-7 | TRBV7-8 | - | CASVSGQGSEQYF | TGTGCCAGCGTTTCGGGACAGGGGTCTGAGCAGTACTTC
- | TRBJ2-1 | TRBV11-1 | - | CASSLGRDTYNEQFF | TGTGCCAGCAGCTTAGGCCGGGACACCTACAATGAGCAGTTCTTC
- | TRBJ1-1 | TRBV19 | once | CASSGRYTEAFF | TGTGCCAGTAGTGGACGGTACACTGAAGCTTTCTTT
TRBD1 | TRBJ2-4 | TRBV28 | - | CASSLAGGIVKNIQYF | TGTGCCAGCAGTTTGGCAGGGGGAATTGTCAAAAACATTCAGTACTTC
- | TRBJ2-7 | TRBV5-1 | - | CASGRAGTYEQYF | TGCGCCAGCGGAAGAGCCGGAACCTACGAGCAGTACTTC
- | TRBJ1-5 | TRBV6-1 | - | CASSYGGQPQHF | TGTGCCAGCAGTTATGGGGGGCAGCCCCAGCATTTT
TRBD1 | TRBJ1-4 | TRBV25-1 | - | CASSGDRGNEKLFF | TGTGCCAGCAGCGGGGACAGGGGAAACGAAAAACTGTTTTTT
- | TRBJ1-3 | TRBV15 | - | CATSRDPGSAGNTIYF | TGTGCCACCAGCAGAGATCCTGGTTCTGCTGGAAACACCATATATTTT
- | TRBJ2-5 | TRBV2 | - | CASSTSTQAQYF | TGTGCCAGCAGTACCTCTACCCAGGCCCAGTACTTC
TRBD1 | TRBJ1-1 | TRBV27 | - | CATGDRAGGTEAFF | TGTGCGACGGGGGACAGGGCCGGGGGCACTGAAGCTTTCTTT
- | TRBJ2-7 | TRBV27 | - | CASSSAGTLYEQYF | TGTGCCAGCAGTTCTGCAGGGACACTCTACGAGCAGTACTTC
- | TRBJ1-5 | TRBV6-1 | once | CASSRDRPSDQPQHF | TGTGCCAGCAGTAGAGACAGGCCAAGCGATCAGCCCCAGCATTTT
- | TRBJ2-3 | TRBV4-2 | - | CASSPEGDTQYF | TGTGCCAGCAGCCCCGAGGGGGATACGCAGTATTTT
TRBD1 | TRBJ1-2 | TRBV29-1 | - | CSVAGQGRVRTF | TGCAGCGTTGCAGGACAGGGACGTGTGCGGACCTTC
- | TRBJ2-6 | TRBV18 | - | CASSPLSGANVLTF | TGTGCCAGCTCACCACTATCTGGGGCCAACGTCCTGACTTTC
- | TRBJ1-2 | TRBV6-5 | - | CASSWWEGDGYTF | TGTGCCAGCAGTTGGTGGGAGGGAGATGGCTACACCTTC
- | TRBJ2-5 | TRBV10-1 | - | CASTNPAVVTQYF | TGCGCCAGCACCAACCCCGCTGTGGTGACCCAGTACTTC
- | TRBJ2-1 | TRBV9 | - | CASSVVGDYNEQFF | TGTGCCAGCAGCGTAGTGGGGGACTACAATGAGCAGTTCTTC
TRBD2 | TRBJ2-7 | TRBV5-1 | once | CASSPEGSGRADEQYF | TGCGCCAGCAGTCCAGAGGGTAGCGGGAGGGCTGACGAGCAGTACTTC
- | TRBJ2-1 | TRBV30 | - | CAWSRGSNEQFF | TGTGCCTGGAGTAGAGGGAGTAATGAGCAGTTCTTC
- | TRBJ1-5 | TRBV4-1 | - | CASSQVGGNQPQHF | TGCGCCAGCAGCCAAGTCGGAGGGAATCAGCCCCAGCATTTT
- | TRBJ2-7 | TRBV19 | - | CASSMSGAYEQYF | TGTGCCAGTAGTATGTCAGGGGCCTACGAGCAGTACTTC
TRBD1 | TRBJ1-4 | TRBV28 | - | CASTRDRDEKLFF | TGTGCCAGCACCCGGGACAGGGATGAAAAACTGTTTTTT
- | TRBJ2-2 | TRBV18 | few | CASSPQNTGELFF | TGTGCCAGCTCACCACAGAACACCGGGGAGCTGTTTTTT
- | TRBJ2-7 | TRBV6-1 | - | CASGEARYEQYF | TGTGCCAGCGGTGAGGCTCGCTACGAGCAGTACTTC
- | TRBJ1-1 | TRBV5-1 | - | CASSSGTGNTEAFF | TGCGCCAGCAGCTCCGGGACGGGGAACACTGAAGCTTTCTTT
- | TRBJ2-3 | TRBV28 | once | CASSPAGTARDTQYF | TGTGCCAGCAGTCCCGCCGGGACGGCCAGAGATACGCAGTATTTT
- | TRBJ2-5 | TRBV15 | - | CATSRDYPGAIETQYF | TGTGCCACCAGCAGAGACTACCCCGGGGCAATCGAGACCCAGTACTTC
TRBD2 | TRBJ2-3 | TRBV5-1 | - | CASSHPPGLAGVVTDTQYF | TGCGCCAGCAGCCACCCTCCGGGACTAGCGGGAGTGGTGACAGATACGCAGTATTTT
TRBD1 | TRBJ1-4 | TRBV5-1 | - | CASSSGTGNEKLFF | TGCGCCAGCAGCTCCGGGACAGGGAATGAAAAACTGTTTTTT
TRBD2 | TRBJ2-5 | TRBV2 | few | CASSGTSGGTQYF | TGTGCCAGCAGTGGGACTAGCGGGGGGACCCAGTACTTC
- | TRBJ2-5 | TRBV19 | - | CASSTNRAGGETQYF | TGTGCCAGTAGTACAAACAGGGCGGGTGGAGAGACCCAGTACTTC
- | TRBJ2-1 | TRBV11-3 | - | CASSSRVFRPYNEQFF | TGTGCCAGCAGCTCCCGCGTTTTTCGTCCCTACAATGAGCAGTTCTTC
- | TRBJ1-2 | TRBV30 | - | CAWSVELNYGYTF | TGTGCCTGGAGTGTAGAGCTAAACTATGGCTACACCTTC
- | TRBJ1-1 | TRBV7-2 | - | CASSFLAAGTEAFF | TGTGCCAGCAGCTTCCTGGCCGCGGGCACTGAAGCTTTCTTT
TRBD2 | TRBJ2-1 | TRBV5-1 | few | CASSLVPLAGGGNEQFF | TGCGCCAGCAGCTTGGTCCCCCTAGCGGGAGGGGGTAATGAGCAGTTCTTC
- | TRBJ1-2 | TRBV4-3 | - | CASSQANYGYTF | TGCGCCAGCAGCCAAGCAAACTATGGCTACACCTTC
- | TRBJ2-3 | TRBV7-8 | - | CASSPGLATDTQYF | TGTGCCAGCAGCCCAGGACTCGCCACAGATACGCAGTATTTT
TRBD2 | TRBJ2-5 | TRBV19 | - | CASSISSGRTLAKTQYF | TGTGCCAGTAGTATCTCTAGCGGGAGAACTCTAGCGAAGACCCAGTACTTC
- | TRBJ1-5 | TRBV7-2 | - | CASSIQGSQPQHF | TGTGCCAGCAGTATTCAGGGGTCTCAGCCCCAGCATTTT
- | TRBJ2-1 | TRBV30 | - | CAWRAPRPSSYNEQFF | TGTGCCTGGAGGGCGCCGCGCCCTAGCTCCTACAATGAGCAGTTCTTC
TRBD2 | TRBJ2-2 | TRBV7-6 | - | CASSLGLAGVRTGELFF | TGTGCCAGCAGCTTGGGACTAGCGGGAGTAAGGACCGGGGAGCTGTTTTTT
- | TRBJ2-1 | TRBV4-3 | - | CASSQGNSIAATLYNEQFF | TGCGCCAGCAGCCAGGGGAATTCCATAGCGGCTACTTTATACAATGAGCAGTTCTTC
TRBD2 | TRBJ2-1 | TRBV7-9 | - | CASSLALTGGRAIHEQFF | TGTGCCAGCAGCTTAGCTCTCACCGGCGGGAGGGCCATTCATGAGCAGTTCTTC
- | TRBJ1-3 | TRBV7-2 | - | CASSYQAISGNTIYF | TGTGCCAGCAGCTACCAGGCGATCTCTGGAAACACCATATATTTT
TRBD2 | TRBJ2-5 | TRBV10-3 | - | CAISETTLGVSGSPETQYF | TGTGCCATCAGTGAGACGACCCTGGGGGTTAGCGGGAGCCCAGAGACCCAGTACTTC
- | TRBJ1-4 | TRBV27 | - | CASSRLRQNALELFF | TGTGCCAGCAGTCGGCTCAGACAGAATGCATTGGAACTGTTTTTT
- | TRBJ1-6 | TRBV5-1 | - | CASSNGGGLSPLHF | TGCGCCAGCAGCAACGGAGGGGGGCTTTCACCCCTCCACTTT
- | TRBJ2-6 | TRBV15 | - | CATSRGAGANVLTF | TGTGCCACCAGCAGGGGTGCTGGGGCCAACGTCCTGACTTTC
- | TRBJ1-3 | TRBV4-3 | - | CASSQDYASSGNTIYF | TGCGCCAGCAGCCAAGATTACGCGAGCTCTGGAAACACCATATATTTT
- | TRBJ2-2 | TRBV5-1 | - | CASSLDGQGGGELFF | TGCGCCAGCAGCTTGGACGGTCAGGGTGGCGGGGAGCTGTTTTTT
- | TRBJ2-1 | TRBV10-3 | - | CAISGSDQGANNEQFF | TGTGCCATCAGTGGATCGGACCAGGGAGCTAACAATGAGCAGTTCTTC
- | TRBJ2-2 | TRBV6-5 | - | CASSYSSGTGELFF | TGTGCCAGCAGTTACTCTTCAGGCACCGGGGAGCTGTTTTTT
- | TRBJ1-3 | TRBV11-2 | - | CASSLVLGQRSSGNTIYF | TGTGCCAGCAGCTTAGTGCTCGGACAGAGGAGCTCTGGAAACACCATATATTTT
TRBD2 | TRBJ2-2 | TRBV7-2 | - | CASSRLAGNTGELFF | TGTGCCAGCAGCCGACTAGCGGGGAACACCGGGGAGCTGTTTTTT